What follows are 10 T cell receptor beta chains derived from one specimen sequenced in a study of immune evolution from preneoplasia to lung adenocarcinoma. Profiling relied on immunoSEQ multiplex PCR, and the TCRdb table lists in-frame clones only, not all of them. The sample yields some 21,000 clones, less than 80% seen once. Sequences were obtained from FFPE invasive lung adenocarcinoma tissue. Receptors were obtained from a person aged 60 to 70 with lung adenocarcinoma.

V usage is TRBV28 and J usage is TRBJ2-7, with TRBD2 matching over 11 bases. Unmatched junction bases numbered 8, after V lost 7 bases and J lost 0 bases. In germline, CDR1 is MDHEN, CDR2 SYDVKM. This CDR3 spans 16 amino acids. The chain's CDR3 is CASTSRTSGSSYEQYF. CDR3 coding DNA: TGTGCCAGCACCTCACGCACTAGCGGGAGCTCCTACGAGCAGTACTTC. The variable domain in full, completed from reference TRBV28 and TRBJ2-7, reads DVKVTQSSRYLVKRTGEKVFLECVQDMDHENMFWYRQDPGLGLRLIYFSYDVKMKEKGDIPEGYSVSREKKERFSLILESASTNQTSMYLCASTSRTSGSSYEQYFGPGTRLTVT.

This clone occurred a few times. The CDR3 coding sequence is TGTGCCAGCTCACCACAACAGGGGAGCACAGAGACCCAGTACTTC. Translating gives CASSPQQGSTETQYF. The genes are TRBV18 and TRBJ2-5; TRBD1 aligns across 7 bases. CDR3 length equals 15 residues. V dropped 1 base and J dropped 4; count of bases not matched to a gene: 6. Per the germline V gene, CDR1 is KGHSH and CDR2 is LQKENI.

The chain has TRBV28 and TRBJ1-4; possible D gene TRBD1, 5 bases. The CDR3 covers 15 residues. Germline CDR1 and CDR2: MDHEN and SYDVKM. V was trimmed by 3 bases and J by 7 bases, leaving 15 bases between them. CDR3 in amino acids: CASSFSAGAGEKLFF. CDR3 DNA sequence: TGTGCCAGCAGTTTCTCGGCTGGGGCGGGTGAAAAACTGTTTTTT.

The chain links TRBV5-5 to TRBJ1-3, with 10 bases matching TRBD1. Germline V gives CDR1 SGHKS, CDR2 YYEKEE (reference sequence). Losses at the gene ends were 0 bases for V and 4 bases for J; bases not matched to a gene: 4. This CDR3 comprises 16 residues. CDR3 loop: CASSLGQGASGNTIYF. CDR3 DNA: TGTGCCAGCAGCTTGGGACAGGGGGCTTCGGGAAACACCATATATTTT.

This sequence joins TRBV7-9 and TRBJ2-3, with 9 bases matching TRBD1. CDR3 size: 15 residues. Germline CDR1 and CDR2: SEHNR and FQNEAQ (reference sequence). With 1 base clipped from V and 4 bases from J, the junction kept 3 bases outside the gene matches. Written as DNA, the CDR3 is TGTGCCAGCAGCTTAGTACAGGGGGCTGCAGATACGCAGTATTTT. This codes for CASSLVQGAADTQYF.

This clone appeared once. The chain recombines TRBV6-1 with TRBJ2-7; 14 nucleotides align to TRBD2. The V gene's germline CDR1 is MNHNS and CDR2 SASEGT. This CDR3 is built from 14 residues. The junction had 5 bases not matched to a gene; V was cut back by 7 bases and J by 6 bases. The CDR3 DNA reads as TGTGCCAGCAAAACGGGACTAGCGGGAGTCGAGCAGTACTTC. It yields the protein CASKTGLAGVEQYF.

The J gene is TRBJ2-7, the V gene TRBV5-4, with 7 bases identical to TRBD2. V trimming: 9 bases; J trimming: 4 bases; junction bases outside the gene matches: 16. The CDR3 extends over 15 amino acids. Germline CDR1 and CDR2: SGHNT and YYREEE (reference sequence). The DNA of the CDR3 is TGTGCCACCTCGACGGGGAGGGCCATAGGATACGAGCAGTACTTC. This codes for CATSTGRAIGYEQYF.

DNA of the CDR3: TGTGCCAGCAGTGAAGGGCTCTATGGCTACACCTTC. This sequence encodes CASSEGLYGYTF. The rearrangement links TRBV2 to TRBJ1-2; D not certain. The CDR3 extends over 12 amino acids. V lost 1 base and J 4 bases, leaving 4 bases between the germline ends. CDR1 SNHLY and CDR2 FYNNEI come from the germline V gene.

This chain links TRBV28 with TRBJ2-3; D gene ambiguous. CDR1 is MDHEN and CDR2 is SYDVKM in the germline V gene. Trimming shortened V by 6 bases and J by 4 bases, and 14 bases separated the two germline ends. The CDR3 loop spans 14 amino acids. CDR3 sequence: CASRLIPRADTQYF. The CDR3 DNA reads TGTGCCAGCAGGCTTATTCCGCGAGCAGATACGCAGTATTTT. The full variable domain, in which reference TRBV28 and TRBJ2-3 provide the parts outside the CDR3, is DVKVTQSSRYLVKRTGEKVFLECVQDMDHENMFWYRQDPGLGLRLIYFSYDVKMKEKGDIPEGYSVSREKKERFSLILESASTNQTSMYLCASRLIPRADTQYFGPGTRLTVL.

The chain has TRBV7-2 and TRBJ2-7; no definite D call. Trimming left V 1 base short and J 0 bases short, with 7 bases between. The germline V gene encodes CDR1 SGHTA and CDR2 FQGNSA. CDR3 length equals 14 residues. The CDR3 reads CASSLVTGSYEQYF. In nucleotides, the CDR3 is TGTGCCAGCAGCTTAGTAACGGGCTCCTACGAGCAGTACTTC.